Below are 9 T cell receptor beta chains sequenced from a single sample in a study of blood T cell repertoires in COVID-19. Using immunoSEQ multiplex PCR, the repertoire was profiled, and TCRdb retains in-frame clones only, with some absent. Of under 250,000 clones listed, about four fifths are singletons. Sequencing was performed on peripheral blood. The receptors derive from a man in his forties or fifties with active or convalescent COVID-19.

The CDR3 region has the DNA TGTGCCAGTAGTATAGATCATGGGAGGACTAATGAAAAACTGTTTTTT. It codes for CASSIDHGRTNEKLFF. V gene TRBV19 combines with J gene TRBJ1-4, with no clear D. Trimming removed 0 bases from V and 2 bases from J, with 10 bases in between. CDR3 length: 16 amino acids. In germline, CDR1 is LNHDA, CDR2 SQIVND (reference sequence).

The CDR3 sequence is CASRETGLSSYNEQFF. The CDR3 DNA is TGCGCCAGCAGAGAGACAGGGCTGAGCTCCTACAATGAGCAGTTCTTC. The V and J genes are TRBV5-1 and TRBJ2-1, with TRBD1 identical over 7 bases. Germline assignment: CDR1 SGHRS and CDR2 YFSETQ. V lost 5 bases to trimming and J lost 0 bases; unmatched junction nucleotides: 8. The CDR3 runs 16 residues.

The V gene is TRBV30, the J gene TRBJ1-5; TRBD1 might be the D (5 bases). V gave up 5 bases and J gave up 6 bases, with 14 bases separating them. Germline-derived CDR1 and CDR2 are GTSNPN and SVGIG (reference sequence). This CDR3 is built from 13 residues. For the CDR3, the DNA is TGTGCCTGGGAGGGAGGGGATGGTCAGCCCCAGCATTTT. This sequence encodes CAWEGGDGQPQHF.

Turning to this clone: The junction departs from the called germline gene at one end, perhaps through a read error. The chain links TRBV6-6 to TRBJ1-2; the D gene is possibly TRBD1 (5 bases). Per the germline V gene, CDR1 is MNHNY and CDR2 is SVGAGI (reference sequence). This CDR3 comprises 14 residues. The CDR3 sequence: CASTYRRGNYGYTF. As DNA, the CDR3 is TGTGCCAGCACTTACCGGAGGGGAAACTATGGCTACACCTTC.

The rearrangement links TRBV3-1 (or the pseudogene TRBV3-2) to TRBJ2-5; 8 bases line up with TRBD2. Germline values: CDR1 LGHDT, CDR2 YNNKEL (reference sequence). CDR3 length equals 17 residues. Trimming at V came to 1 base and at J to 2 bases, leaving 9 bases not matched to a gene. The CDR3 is CASSQGGAGETQETQYF. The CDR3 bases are TGTGCCAGCAGCCAAGGAGGAGCGGGGGAGACACAAGAGACCCAGTACTTC.

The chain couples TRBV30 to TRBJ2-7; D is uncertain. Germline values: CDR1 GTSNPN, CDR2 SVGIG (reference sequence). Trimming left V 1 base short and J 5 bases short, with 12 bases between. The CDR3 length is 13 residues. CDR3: CAWSELHLNEQYF. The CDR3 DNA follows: TGTGCCTGGAGTGAGTTACACCTTAACGAGCAGTACTTC.

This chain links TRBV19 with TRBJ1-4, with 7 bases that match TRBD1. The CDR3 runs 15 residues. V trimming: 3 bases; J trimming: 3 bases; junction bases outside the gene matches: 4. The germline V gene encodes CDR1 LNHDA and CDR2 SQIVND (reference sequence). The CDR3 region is CASSIITGANEKLFF. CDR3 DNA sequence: TGTGCCAGTAGTATCATCACAGGGGCTAATGAAAAACTGTTTTTT.

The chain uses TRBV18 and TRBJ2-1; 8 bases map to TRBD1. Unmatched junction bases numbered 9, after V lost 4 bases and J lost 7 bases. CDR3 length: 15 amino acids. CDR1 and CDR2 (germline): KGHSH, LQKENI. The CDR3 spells CASSHGQGKVNEQFF. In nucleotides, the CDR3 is TGTGCCAGCTCACATGGACAGGGAAAGGTAAATGAGCAGTTCTTC.

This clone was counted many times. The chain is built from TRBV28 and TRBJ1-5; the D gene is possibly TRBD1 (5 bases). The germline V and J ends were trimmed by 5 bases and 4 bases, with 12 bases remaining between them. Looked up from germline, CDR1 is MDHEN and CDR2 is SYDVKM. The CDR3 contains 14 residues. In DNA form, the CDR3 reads TGTGCCAGCAGTCTTGACAGCATTAATCAGCCCCAGCATTTT. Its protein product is CASSLDSINQPQHF.